Below, one TCR beta chain is given with its context. The antigen remains undetermined. The V gene's germline CDR1 is SNHLY and CDR2 FYNNEI. The CDR3 is 15 amino acids. After removal of 0 bases from V and 5 bases from J, the junction contained 4 bases not matched to a gene. Assay used: immunoSEQ multiplex PCR; TCRdb lists only in-frame clones, some missing. The sample shows 600,000 or so clones, 85% to 95% of them seen only once. This sample was taken from a study of shared clonotypes between healthy human individuals. Study-wide results and limits: Blood alone was sampled, and tissue repertoires likely differ. Generally, naive subsets (rather than memory subsets) showed larger estimated richness.

Positively selected for CCR7, the CD45RO-negative cells used as naive CD8 cells excluded terminally differentiated effector memory CD45RA+ cells. The J gene is TRBJ2-5, the V gene TRBV2; TRBD2 matches at 9 bases. The receptor comes from a woman aged 25 to 45 in good health. The specimen was naive CD8+ T cells sorted from blood. The CDR3 loop reads CASSEAQAGGETQYF. DNA for the CDR3: TGTGCCAGCAGTGAAGCGCAGGCGGGAGGGGAGACCCAGTACTTC.